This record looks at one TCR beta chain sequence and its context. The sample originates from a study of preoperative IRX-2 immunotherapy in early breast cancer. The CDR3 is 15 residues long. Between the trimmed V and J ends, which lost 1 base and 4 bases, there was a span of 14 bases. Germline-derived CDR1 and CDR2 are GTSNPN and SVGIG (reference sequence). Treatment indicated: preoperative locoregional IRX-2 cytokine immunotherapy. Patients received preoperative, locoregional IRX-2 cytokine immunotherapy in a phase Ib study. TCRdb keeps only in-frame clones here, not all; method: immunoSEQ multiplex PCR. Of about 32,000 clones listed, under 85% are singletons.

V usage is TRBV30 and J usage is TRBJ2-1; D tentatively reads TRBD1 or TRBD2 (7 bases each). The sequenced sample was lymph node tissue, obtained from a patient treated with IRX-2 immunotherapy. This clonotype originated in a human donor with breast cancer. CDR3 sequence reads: CAWSGLQGGYNEQFF. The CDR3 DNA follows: TGTGCCTGGAGTGGGCTGCAGGGGGGGTACAATGAGCAGTTCTTC.